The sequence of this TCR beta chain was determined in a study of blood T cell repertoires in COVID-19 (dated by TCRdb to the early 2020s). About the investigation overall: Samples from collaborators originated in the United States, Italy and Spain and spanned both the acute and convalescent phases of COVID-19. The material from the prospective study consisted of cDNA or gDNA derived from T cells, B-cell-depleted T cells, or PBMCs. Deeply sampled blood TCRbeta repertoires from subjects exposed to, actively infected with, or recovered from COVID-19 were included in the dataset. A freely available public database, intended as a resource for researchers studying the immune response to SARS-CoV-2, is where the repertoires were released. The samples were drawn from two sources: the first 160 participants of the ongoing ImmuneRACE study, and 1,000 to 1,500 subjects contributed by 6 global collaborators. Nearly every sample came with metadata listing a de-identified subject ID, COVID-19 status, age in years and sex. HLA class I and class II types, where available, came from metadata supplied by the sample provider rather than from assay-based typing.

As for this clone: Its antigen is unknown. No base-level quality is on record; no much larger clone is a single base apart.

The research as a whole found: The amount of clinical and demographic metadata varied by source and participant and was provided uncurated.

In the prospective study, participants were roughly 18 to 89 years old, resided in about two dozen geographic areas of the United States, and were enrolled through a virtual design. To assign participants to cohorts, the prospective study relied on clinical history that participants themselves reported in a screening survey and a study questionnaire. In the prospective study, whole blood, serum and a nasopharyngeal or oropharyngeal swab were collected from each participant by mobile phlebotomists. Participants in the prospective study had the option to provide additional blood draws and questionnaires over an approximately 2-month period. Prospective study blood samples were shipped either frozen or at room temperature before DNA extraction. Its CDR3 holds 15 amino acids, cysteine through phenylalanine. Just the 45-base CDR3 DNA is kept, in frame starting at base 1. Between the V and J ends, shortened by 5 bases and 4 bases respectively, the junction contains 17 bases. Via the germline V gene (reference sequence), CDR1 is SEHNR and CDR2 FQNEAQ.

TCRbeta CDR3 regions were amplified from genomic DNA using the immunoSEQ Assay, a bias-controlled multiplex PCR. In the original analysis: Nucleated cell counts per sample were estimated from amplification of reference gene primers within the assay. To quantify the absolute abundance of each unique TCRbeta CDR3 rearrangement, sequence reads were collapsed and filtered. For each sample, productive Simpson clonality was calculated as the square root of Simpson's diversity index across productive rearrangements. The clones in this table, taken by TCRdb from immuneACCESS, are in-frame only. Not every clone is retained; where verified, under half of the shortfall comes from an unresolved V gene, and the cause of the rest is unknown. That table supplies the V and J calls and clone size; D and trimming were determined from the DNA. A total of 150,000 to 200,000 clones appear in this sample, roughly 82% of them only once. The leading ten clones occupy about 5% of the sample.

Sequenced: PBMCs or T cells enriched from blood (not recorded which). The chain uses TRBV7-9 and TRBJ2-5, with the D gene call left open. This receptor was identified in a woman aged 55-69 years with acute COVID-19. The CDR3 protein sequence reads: CASSSLTAVRETQYF. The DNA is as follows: TGTGCCAGCAGCAGTCTCACAGCCGTCAGAGAGACCCAGTACTTC. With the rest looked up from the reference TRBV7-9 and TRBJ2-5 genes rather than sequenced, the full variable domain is DTGVSQNPRHKITKRGQNVTFRCDPISEHNRLYWYRQTLGQGPEFLTYFQNEAQLEKSRLLSDRFSAERPKGSFSTLEIQRTEQGDSAMYLCASSSLTAVRETQYFGPGTRLLVL.